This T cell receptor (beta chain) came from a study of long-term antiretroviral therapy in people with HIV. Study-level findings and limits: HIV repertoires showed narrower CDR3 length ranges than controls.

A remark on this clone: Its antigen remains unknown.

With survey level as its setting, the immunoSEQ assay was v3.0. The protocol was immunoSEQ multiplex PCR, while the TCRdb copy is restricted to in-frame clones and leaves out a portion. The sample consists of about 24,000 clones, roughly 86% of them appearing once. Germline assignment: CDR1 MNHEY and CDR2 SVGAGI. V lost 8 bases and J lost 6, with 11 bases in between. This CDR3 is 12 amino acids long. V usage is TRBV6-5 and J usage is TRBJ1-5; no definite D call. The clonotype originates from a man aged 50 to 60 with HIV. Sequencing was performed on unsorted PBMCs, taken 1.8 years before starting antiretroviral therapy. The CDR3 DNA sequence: TGTGCCAGCGGCCCAGCGGTTCAGCCCCAGCATTTT. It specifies CASGPAVQPQHF.